Listed here are 22 T cell receptor beta chains from one sample, sequenced in a study of T cell changes during pregnancy in multiple sclerosis. The repertoire was sequenced with immunoSEQ multiplex PCR; TCRdb's copy has only in-frame clones and lacks some. The sample yields about 40,000 clones, around 90% seen once. Sample: CD4+ T cells from peripheral blood mononuclear cells, taken before pregnancy. These receptor sequences come from a female donor with multiple sclerosis, enrolled in a pregnancy study.

In DNA form, the CDR3 reads TGCAGTGCTACCCGCAGGGAACTGTTTTTT. Translated, it gives CSATRRELFF. The chain carries TRBV20-1 and TRBJ1-4; possible D gene TRBD1, 5 bases. CDR3 length: 10 residues. Germline V gene data show CDR1 as DFQATT and CDR2 as SNEGSKA (reference sequence). Trimming took 4 bases from V and 12 from J, leaving 9 bases between them.

The chain recombines TRBV6-5 with TRBJ1-6; no clear D. The CDR3 length is 12 residues. Looked up from germline, CDR1 is MNHEY and CDR2 is SVGAGI. The V and J ends lost 5 bases and 7 bases respectively, with 6 bases between them. CDR3: CASSQINSPLHF. CDR3 DNA sequence: TGTGCCAGCAGTCAAATCAATTCACCCCTCCACTTT.

CDR3 coding DNA: TGTGCCAGCAGCATCTCTCTTCGGGGGAACAATGAGCAGTTCTTC. It is translated as CASSISLRGNNEQFF. The chain employs TRBV7-2 and TRBJ2-1, with D possibly matching TRBD2 (6 bases). The CDR3 sequence is 15 residues long. Trimming left V 5 bases short and J 5 bases short, with 16 bases between. From germline, CDR1 is SGHTA and CDR2 FQGNSA.

This chain connects TRBV19 to TRBJ2-5, with 8 bases lining up with TRBD2. Looked up from germline, CDR1 is LNHDA and CDR2 is SQIVND (reference sequence). The CDR3 covers 16 residues. The V and J ends lost 1 base and 3 bases, in that order; junction bases with no gene match: 7. CDR3 sequence (DNA): TGTGCCAGTAGTATAGGCGGGAGGAGAGGGGAAGAGACCCAGTACTTC. It is translated as CASSIGGRRGEETQYF.

J is TRBJ2-7 and V is TRBV5-1, with D possibly TRBD1 on 5 matching bases. Deletions cut 1 base from V and 7 bases from J, with 15 bases between. This CDR3 is 14 amino acids long. CDR1 is SGHRS and CDR2 is YFSETQ in the germline V gene. CDR3 loop: CASSLLQPGFEQYF. CDR3 nucleotide sequence: TGCGCCAGCAGCTTGCTCCAACCAGGGTTTGAGCAGTACTTC.

V usage is TRBV6-1 and J usage is TRBJ1-2; 9 nucleotides line up with TRBD1. This CDR3 comprises 12 residues. V shed 5 bases, J shed 13 bases, and the junction held 8 bases outside the gene matches. Per germline, CDR1 MNHNS and CDR2 SASEGT. The CDR3 region has the DNA TGTGCCAGCAGTACAACGGGACAGGGAAGCACCTTC. This sequence encodes CASSTTGQGSTF.

This clone was observed a single time. This chain uses TRBV7-3 with TRBJ2-7, with 8 bases matching TRBD2. CDR1 is SGHTA and CDR2 is FQGTGA in the germline V gene. V was clipped by 5 bases and J by 4 bases; unmatched bases: 10. This CDR3 has 15 amino acids. The CDR3, as DNA: TGTGCCAGCAGCCCTAGCGGGCGATCACTTTACGAGCAGTACTTC. As protein: CASSPSGRSLYEQYF.

The chain carries TRBV7-2 and TRBJ2-5; 9 positions agree with TRBD2. The CDR3 covers 16 residues. CDR1 is SGHTA and CDR2 is FQGNSA in the germline V gene. Trimming removed 0 bases from V and 5 bases from J; junction bases left unmatched: 7. The CDR3 is CASSLAAGGSWETQYF. The CDR3 DNA reads as TGTGCCAGCAGCTTAGCGGCGGGGGGGTCCTGGGAGACCCAGTACTTC.

V is TRBV5-6 and J is TRBJ1-6, with D maybe TRBD1 (5 bases). Trimming took off 4 bases at V and 0 bases at J, with 11 bases between the two ends. From germline, CDR1 is SGHDT and CDR2 YYEEEE. The length of the CDR3 is 16 residues. This CDR3 is CASSGGVSSYNSPLHF. The CDR3 nucleotides read TGTGCCAGCAGCGGGGGGGTAAGCTCCTATAATTCACCCCTCCACTTT.

The chain joins TRBV6-5 to TRBJ2-5; 8 nucleotides agree with TRBD2. CDR1 is MNHEY, CDR2 SVGAGI, per germline. The CDR3 spans 13 residues. V trimming: 2 bases; J trimming: 7 bases; junction bases outside the gene matches: 3. As DNA, the CDR3 is TGTGCCAGCAGTTACGGACTAGCCGGGACCCAGTACTTC. Amino acid sequence: CASSYGLAGTQYF.

The chain employs TRBV12-5 and TRBJ1-1; no definite D call. Deletions cut 7 bases from V and 8 bases from J, with 11 bases between. This CDR3 is 11 amino acids long. Germline CDR1 and CDR2: LGHNT and FRNRAP. This CDR3 reads CASAEHGEAFF. DNA of the CDR3: TGTGCTAGTGCCGAGCACGGGGAAGCTTTCTTT.

V is TRBV18 and J is TRBJ2-7, with 8 bases identical to TRBD1. The germline gives CDR1 KGHSH, CDR2 LQKENI. This CDR3 spans 15 amino acids. The V gene end was trimmed by 5 bases and the J gene end by 2 bases; junction bases not matched to a gene: 8. DNA for the CDR3: TGTGCCAGCTCATTACTCGGGACAGGTCCCTACGAGCAGTACTTC. Translating it yields CASSLLGTGPYEQYF.

The chain uses TRBV2 and TRBJ1-1; 10 bases are shared with TRBD1. V lost 3 bases and J lost 10; bases outside the gene matches: 8. This CDR3 is built from 14 residues. The germline V gene encodes CDR1 SNHLY and CDR2 FYNNEI. In nucleotides, the CDR3 is TGTGCCAGCAGTGACGCCCGAGGACAGGGGGGAGCTTTCTTT. It is translated as CASSDARGQGGAFF.

This chain joins TRBV5-6 and TRBJ2-7, with 9 bases that match TRBD1. V was pared by 3 bases and J by 5 bases, with 9 bases of the junction left unmatched. CDR3 length equals 15 residues. Germline CDR1 is SGHDT and CDR2 is YYEEEE. The CDR3: CASSSTGQGTHEQYF. In DNA, the CDR3 is TGTGCCAGCAGCTCCACGGGACAGGGAACTCACGAGCAGTACTTC. The full variable domain, its missing parts supplied by reference TRBV5-6 and TRBJ2-7, is DAGVTQSPTHLIKTRGQQVTLRCSPKSGHDTVSWYQQALGQGPQFIFQYYEEEERQRGNFPDRFSGHQFPNYSSELNVNALLLGDSALYLCASSSTGQGTHEQYFGPGTRLTVT.

In nucleotides, the CDR3 is TGTGCCAGCAGCTTCGGCGGGGGGGAAGATACGCAGTATTTT. Its translation: CASSFGGGEDTQYF. The rearrangement links TRBV5-4 to TRBJ2-3; TRBD2 matches at 9 bases. CDR1 SGHNT and CDR2 YYREEE come from the germline V gene (reference sequence). Unmatched junction bases numbered 3, after V lost 2 bases and J lost 5 bases. This CDR3 is 14 amino acids long.

The genes are TRBV19 and TRBJ2-2, with no clear D. Trimming removed 3 bases at V and 0 bases at J, with 14 bases between. From germline, CDR1 is LNHDA and CDR2 SQIVND (reference sequence). This CDR3 comprises 17 residues. The CDR3 sequence is CASSIPRGPSNTGELFF. CDR3 DNA: TGTGCCAGTAGTATCCCCCGTGGCCCCTCGAACACCGGGGAGCTGTTTTTT.

The chain links TRBV5-1 to TRBJ2-1; a possible D gene is TRBD1 (6 bases). The germline gives CDR1 SGHRS, CDR2 YFSETQ. The length of the CDR3 is 15 residues. Trimming took 3 bases from V and 6 from J, leaving 16 bases between them. The CDR3 sequence is CASSYLVQGINEQFF. The CDR3 DNA follows: TGCGCCAGCAGCTATTTGGTACAGGGAATCAATGAGCAGTTCTTC.

This chain joins TRBV9 and TRBJ1-3, with a tentative D call TRBD1 (6 bases). V shed 3 bases and J shed 2 bases, with 24 bases lying between them. Germline CDR1 SGDLS, CDR2 YYNGEE. The CDR3 has 19 amino acids. The DNA of the CDR3 is TGTGCCAGCAGCGCAGCCGGACGGACCTCGGGGGGGCCTGGAAACACCATATATTTT. Its translation: CASSAAGRTSGGPGNTIYF. Full variable domain (missing parts from reference TRBV9 and TRBJ1-3): DSGVTQTPKHLITATGQRVTLRCSPRSGDLSVYWYQQSLDQGLQFLIQYYNGEERAKGNILERFSAQQFPDLHSELNLSSLELGDSALYFCASSAAGRTSGGPGNTIYFGEGSWLTVV.

The sample holds one count of this clone. The CDR3 DNA reads TGTGCCCGTGGCGGGCTAGGAGAGACCCAGTACTTC. This sequence encodes CARGGLGETQYF. The gene calls are TRBV30 and TRBJ2-5; D perhaps matches TRBD2 (5 bases). This CDR3 is 12 amino acids long. Trimming shortened V by 8 bases and J by 4 bases, and 14 bases separated the two germline ends. The germline gives CDR1 GTSNPN, CDR2 SVGIG (reference sequence).

The chain joins TRBV14 to TRBJ2-3, with a tentative D call TRBD1 (6 bases). Looked up from germline, CDR1 is SGHDN and CDR2 is FVKESK. CDR3 length: 19 amino acids. With 0 bases removed from V and 1 base from J, the gap between germline ends came to 20 bases. CDR3 in amino acids: CASSQDPRGRVRGTDTQYF. In nucleotides, the CDR3 is TGTGCCAGCAGCCAAGACCCCAGGGGTAGGGTACGTGGCACAGATACGCAGTATTTT.

The chain employs TRBV5-6 and TRBJ2-7; 8 bases align to TRBD2. The CDR3 sequence is 15 residues long. V lost 0 bases to trimming and J lost 4 bases; unmatched junction nucleotides: 6. The germline V gene has CDR1 SGHDT and CDR2 YYEEEE. The CDR3 nucleotides are TGTGCCAGCAGCTTGGCGGGAGGGGCTGTATACGAGCAGTACTTC. It is translated as CASSLAGGAVYEQYF.

The CDR3 reads CASSARAGGYEQYF. DNA of the CDR3: TGTGCCAGCAGCGCCCGGGCGGGGGGGTACGAGCAGTACTTC. This chain joins TRBV7-2 and TRBJ2-7; TRBD2 agrees at 9 bases. With 5 bases clipped from V and 4 bases from J, the junction kept 6 bases outside the gene matches. Germline loops: CDR1 SGHTA, CDR2 FQGNSA. The CDR3 totals 14 residues. The variable domain in full, completed from reference TRBV7-2 and TRBJ2-7, reads GAGVSQSPSNKVTEKGKDVELRCDPISGHTALYWYRQSLGQGLEFLIYFQGNSAPDKSGLPSDRFSAERTGGSVSTLTIQRTQQEDSAVYLCASSARAGGYEQYFGPGTRLTVT.